This TCR beta chain was profiled in a study of blood T cell repertoires in COVID-19. Trimming cost V 2 bases and J 4 bases, with 14 bases left between them. Germline CDR1 is SGHAT and CDR2 is FQNNGV. This CDR3 is 16 amino acids long. Sequencing used immunoSEQ multiplex PCR; TCRdb keeps in-frame clones, though not all of them. The data show more than 95,000 clones, 88% seen once. The source of this sequence is a woman of 80 years or more with acute or convalescent COVID-19. This sequence joins TRBV11-2 and TRBJ2-2, with a possible D match to TRBD2 (6 bases). The sequenced sample consisted of peripheral blood. The CDR3 sequence: CASSLSGGMGTGELFF. For the CDR3, the DNA is TGTGCCAGCAGCTTATCGGGCGGGATGGGCACCGGGGAGCTGTTTTTT.